This T cell receptor beta chain was profiled in a study of shared clonotypes between healthy human individuals. The wider study: Each donor contributed plates that comprised three CD4 naive, three CD4 memory, two CD8 naive and one CD8 memory.

The V end was cut by 1 base, the J end by 1 base, with 14 bases between. The CDR3 is made up of 17 amino acids. Germline V lookup: CDR1 SGHVT, CDR2 SQSDAQ. Repertoires were generated with immunoSEQ multiplex PCR, while TCRdb's copy carries only in-frame clones and drops some. The table includes 2.3 million or so clones, 85% to 95% detected once. As for this clone: The antigen is undetermined.

Points from the study as a whole: Few donors limited the genetic and exposure-history diversity represented. In contrast to clonotypes shared by all four donors, non-shared clonotypes had lower generation probabilities. Naive CD4 clonotypes overlapped across a few donors at roughly 5.1%.

The TCR originated in a young man in good health. Some clones in this sample may be carry-over from other donors' samples. V usage is TRBV7-4 and J usage is TRBJ1-5, with D possibly TRBD1 on 5 matching bases. The material sequenced was naive CD4+ T cells from PBMCs. Subset: CD45RA+ positively selected. The CDR3 loop is CASSLVGQGGSNQPQHF. In DNA, the CDR3 is TGTGCCAGCAGCTTAGTTGGGCAGGGAGGAAGCAATCAGCCCCAGCATTTT.